This T cell receptor (beta chain) was profiled in a study of T cells in Graves' hyperthyroidism and ophthalmopathy. In the study overall: Peripheral blood was acquired at first diagnosis, ahead of any therapy whatsoever.

RNA transcripts gave rise to amplified TCR beta CDR3 regions. Primed by the HTBI set, a first-round RT-PCR was run on the TCR CDR3. TCRdb fed the multiplex PCR reads into MiXCR, producing one record per CDR3 protein. This table holds 250,000 to 300,000 distinct CDR3 sequences, over 12% found once. In germline, CDR1 is DFQATT, CDR2 SNEGSKA (reference sequence). V lost 7 bases, J lost 7 bases, and 8 bases stayed unmatched. The CDR3 contains 13 residues. Overall study results and limits: Most expanded thyroid clonotypes above 0.001 recurred in blood.

Participants, patients aged 18 to 65, had newly diagnosed hyperthyroidism with a duration under 2 months. Over 8 ml fresh peripheral blood yielded the PBMCs. This clonotype was detected once. The target antigen is unknown. This may be a read error: a much more frequent sequence differs by one nucleotide. The source of this sequence is a woman aged 45 to 65 with Graves' hyperthyroidism that later progressed to Graves' ophthalmopathy. Material: blood. The chain joins TRBV20-1 to TRBJ2-2, with 8 bases aligning to TRBD1. CDR3 region: CSVVTGVHGELFF. The CDR3 bases are TGCAGTGTGGTGACAGGGGTTCACGGGGAGCTGTTTTTT.